The 16 T cell receptor beta chains below were found in one sample sequenced in a study of spatial heterogeneity in lung cancer. No antigens are known for them. Each CDR3 protein is one row after TCRdb ran MiXCR on the 5' RACE reads. The repertoire includes 4,500 to 5,500 distinct CDR3 sequences, roughly 8.2% of them detected once, and roughly 30% sits in the top ten. Study-wide points: Counts of expanded intratumoral alpha and beta TCRs tracked tumor mutation counts.

The time point was: sample taken at primary tumor resection. This specimen was lung tumor tissue, taken at surgery. The receptors shown here come from a female donor with early-stage non-small cell lung cancer.

This clonotype was picked up many times. The chain is built from TRBV28 and TRBJ1-5; no definite D call. Between the trimmed V and J ends, which lost 6 bases and 4 bases, there was a span of 19 bases. CDR1 is MDHEN, CDR2 SYDVKM, per germline. The CDR3 totals 16 residues. CDR3 loop: CASSSRLARNNQPQHF. In nucleotides, the CDR3 is TGTGCCAGCAGCTCCCGTTTGGCCCGAAATAATCAGCCCCAGCATTTT.

This clonotype is labeled medium-sized. The gene calls are TRBV29-1 and TRBJ2-7, with D perhaps matching TRBD1 (5 bases). Trimming stripped 7 bases from V and 6 bases from J, with 19 bases between. Germline CDR1 SQVTM, CDR2 ANQGSEA. The CDR3 is made up of 13 amino acids. CDR3 sequence (DNA): TGCAGCGCCAAACCCAGGGTTAATGGCGAGCAGTACTTC. Translation: CSAKPRVNGEQYF.

This clonotype ranks as medium-sized. This chain uses TRBV5-6 with TRBJ2-3, with a possible D match to TRBD1 (5 bases). Germline V gene lookup returns CDR1 SGHDT and CDR2 YYEEEE. The CDR3 is 16 residues long. Trimming removed 1 base at V and 1 base at J, with 13 bases between. Here the CDR3 reads CASSLSPTDRTDTQYF. CDR3 DNA sequence: TGTGCCAGCAGCTTGAGCCCGACAGACCGCACAGATACGCAGTATTTT.

This clonotype was counted many times. The chain recombines TRBV7-2 with TRBJ2-7; no clear D gene. The length of the CDR3 is 13 residues. Deletions cut 1 base from V and 3 bases from J, with 7 bases between. Germline loops: CDR1 SGHTA, CDR2 FQGNSA. The CDR3, as DNA: TGTGCCAGCAGCTTAGGACGGAGCTACGAGCAGTACGTC. Its translation is CASSLGRSYEQYV.

The chain couples TRBV5-6 to TRBJ2-7; D is perhaps TRBD1 (6 bases). Trimming left V 4 bases short and J 2 bases short, with 13 bases between. Germline assignment: CDR1 SGHDT and CDR2 YYEEEE. The CDR3 contains 14 residues. The CDR3 spells CASSTLGAPYEQYV. The DNA of the CDR3 is TGTGCCAGCAGCACCCTGGGGGCCCCCTACGAGCAGTACGTC.

This clonotype was observed at least ten times. The chain uses TRBV7-8 and TRBJ2-5; possibly TRBD2 for D (5 bases). The CDR3 has 12 residues. Germline CDR1 SGHVS, CDR2 FQNEAQ. The V end lost 5 bases, the J end lost 8 bases, and 12 bases lay between the germline ends. CDR3 protein: CASSLERYTQYF. In nucleotides, the CDR3 is TGTGCCAGCAGCCTGGAGCGGTATACCCAGTACTTC.

The chain links TRBV7-2 to TRBJ2-5; 14 bases are a match to TRBD2. With V trimmed by 7 bases and J by 4 bases, 5 bases remained unmatched. CDR1 and CDR2 (germline): SGHTA, FQGNSA. The CDR3 loop spans 15 amino acids. The CDR3 DNA is TGTGCCAGCATCGGGACTAGCGGGAGAAGAGAGACCCAGTACTTC. Translated, it gives CASIGTSGRRETQYF. The full variable domain, completed using reference TRBV7-2 and TRBJ2-5, is GAGVSQSPSNKVTEKGKDVELRCDPISGHTALYWYRQSLGQGLEFLIYFQGNSAPDKSGLPSDRFSAERTGGSVSTLTIQRTQQEDSAVYLCASIGTSGRRETQYFGPGTRLLVL.

This clonotype counts as medium-sized. The chain combines TRBV28 with TRBJ2-5; 8 bases are shared with TRBD2. The germline V gene has CDR1 MDHEN and CDR2 SYDVKM. With V trimmed by 3 bases and J by 6 bases, 9 bases remained unmatched. This CDR3 spans 15 amino acids. CDR3 residues: CASSFSIAGQKTQYF. The CDR3 DNA reads as TGTGCCAGCAGTTTCTCCATAGCGGGGCAGAAGACCCAGTACTTC.

This clonotype was counted ten times or more. V usage is TRBV6-6 and J usage is TRBJ2-4; the D gene is possibly TRBD2 (5 bases). Germline lookup yields CDR1 MNHNY and CDR2 SVGAGI (reference sequence). V was trimmed by 2 bases and J by 4 bases, leaving 6 bases between them. This CDR3 spans 13 amino acids. CDR3 loop: CASSYEGKNIQYF. DNA for the CDR3: TGTGCCAGCAGTTACGAGGGTAAAAACATTCAGTACTTC.

In its sample, this clonotype ranks as medium-sized (0.01 to 0.1%). This rearrangement joins TRBV5-1 to TRBJ2-6; maybe TRBD1 (6 bases). Germline CDR1 reads SGHRS; CDR2 reads YFSETQ. The CDR3 extends over 13 amino acids. Trimming shortened V by 2 bases and J by 9 bases, and 9 bases separated the two germline ends. The DNA of the CDR3 is TGCGCCAGCAGCTTTGACAGGCTCAACGTCCTGACTTTC. Its protein is CASSFDRLNVLTF.

This clonotype was seen more than once but under ten times. J is TRBJ1-2 and V is TRBV5-5, with D hard to call. V lost 4 bases, J lost 5 bases, and 6 bases lay in between. The CDR3 has 11 residues. Per germline, CDR1 SGHKS and CDR2 YYEKEE (reference sequence). CDR3 residues: CASSAEYGYTF. The CDR3 region has the DNA TGTGCCAGCAGCGCAGAGTATGGCTACACCTTC.

In this sample, this clonotype turned up many times. In nucleotides, the CDR3 is TGCAGCGTTGAAGGGGCTGGGGGTGCCTACAATGAGCAGTTCTTC. Its protein product is CSVEGAGGAYNEQFF. V is TRBV29-1 and J is TRBJ2-1; tentatively, D is TRBD1 or TRBD2 (5 bases each). CDR1 is SQVTM and CDR2 is ANQGSEA in the germline V gene. The CDR3 is 15 amino acids. V shed 1 base and J shed 2 bases, with 12 bases lying between them.

This clonotype ranks as medium-sized. The CDR3 region has the DNA TGTGCTAGTGGTTTGGATGGGACCAACACAGATACGCAGTATTTT. This encodes CASGLDGTNTDTQYF. The J gene is TRBJ2-3, the V gene TRBV12-5; D may correspond to TRBD1 or TRBD2 (5 bases each). V lost 1 base and J lost 2, with 10 bases in between. The germline V gene has CDR1 LGHNT and CDR2 FRNRAP. The CDR3 covers 15 residues.

This clonotype is deemed medium-sized. The genes are TRBV5-4 and TRBJ1-2, with 11 bases matching TRBD1. After removal of 5 bases from V and 4 bases from J, the junction contained 1 base not matched to a gene. From germline, CDR1 is SGHNT and CDR2 YYREEE (reference sequence). This CDR3 has 13 amino acids. The CDR3 nucleotides read TGTGCCAGCAGTGGACAGGGGGCCTATGGCTACACCTTC. Encoded protein: CASSGQGAYGYTF.

This clonotype qualifies as large (0.1 to 1%). The genes are TRBV28 and TRBJ2-5, with 10 bases lining up with TRBD1. V was clipped by 6 bases and J by 1 base; unmatched bases: 14. Germline V gene sequence: CDR1 MDHEN, CDR2 SYDVKM. The CDR3 is 18 amino acids. CDR3 DNA: TGTGCCAGCAGCCTTAGACAGGGGGCCCGTCGGAGCCAAGAGACCCAGTACTTC. Translation: CASSLRQGARRSQETQYF.

This clonotype was counted at least ten times. V usage is TRBV28 and J usage is TRBJ2-5; tentatively, D is TRBD2 (6 bases). Germline CDR1 is MDHEN and CDR2 is SYDVKM. This CDR3 spans 15 amino acids. Trimming cost V 3 bases and J 3 bases, with 14 bases left between them. This CDR3 is CASSFRRREKETQYF. The CDR3 nucleotides read TGTGCCAGCAGTTTTAGGAGGAGGGAAAAAGAGACCCAGTACTTC.